Presented here are 20 T cell receptor beta chains from one specimen sequenced in a study of spatial heterogeneity in lung cancer. MiXCR was run by TCRdb on the 5' RACE reads, yielding one entry per CDR3 protein. This table holds about 39,000 distinct CDR3 sequences, about 6% found once. Time point here: sample taken at primary tumor resection. Without sorting, whole RNA was sequenced from tumor, nontumor lung or frozen PBMC. The source material was PBMCs, sampled at surgery. The receptors here all came from a male donor with early-stage non-small cell lung cancer.

This clonotype was seen only a few times. The V call is TRBV21-1, the J call TRBJ2-3; TRBD1, as called in the table, went unchecked against the DNA. TRBV21-1 is reported as a pseudogene. The CDR3 consists of 16 residues. The CDR3 region is CASSKVRGPSTDTQYF. CDR3 DNA sequence: TGTGCCAGCAGCAAAGTCAGGGGACCAAGCACAGATACGCAGTATTTT.

In its sample, this clonotype was seen many times. Here the CDR3 reads CASSRGSQYGYTF. The CDR3 nucleotides are TGTGCCAGCTCACGTGGCAGCCAGTATGGCTACACCTTC. The chain links TRBV18 to TRBJ1-2; D ambiguous. The CDR3 consists of 13 residues. Trimming shortened V by 4 bases and J by 5 bases, and 11 bases separated the two germline ends. Germline CDR1 reads KGHSH; CDR2 reads LQKENI.

This clonotype was recorded a few times. The chain uses TRBV6-5 and TRBJ2-5; a weak D match, TRBD1 (6 bases). V was pared by 9 bases and J by 1 base, with 18 bases between. Germline lookup yields CDR1 MNHEY and CDR2 SVGAGI. This CDR3 region has 15 residues. The CDR3: CASRLLGASQETQYF. The CDR3 bases are TGTGCCAGTCGACTCCTGGGGGCCTCCCAAGAGACCCAGTACTTC.

In its sample, this clonotype was seen a few times. The rearrangement links TRBV5-1 to TRBJ2-3; 13 positions match TRBD2. V was clipped by 4 bases and J by 3 bases; unmatched bases: 8. This CDR3 comprises 17 residues. The germline V gene encodes CDR1 SGHRS and CDR2 YFSETQ. CDR3 bases: TGCGCCAGCAGCCTGATTACTAGCGGGGGGGCGACAGATACGCAGTATTTT. Residues: CASSLITSGGATDTQYF.

Many counts were recorded for this clonotype. The genes are TRBV28 and TRBJ2-1; possible D gene TRBD1, 6 bases. Trimming pared 6 bases from V and 12 bases from J, leaving 21 bases between. The germline gives CDR1 MDHEN, CDR2 SYDVKM. CDR3 length equals 14 residues. DNA for the CDR3: TGTGCCAGCAGGCCCGGACAGAACATTCCTGGGCAGTTCTTC. Its translation is CASRPGQNIPGQFF.

The chain has TRBV5-1 and TRBJ2-4; D is unclear. V was shortened by 2 bases and J by 0 bases, with 6 bases between the two germline ends. Germline V lookup: CDR1 SGHRS, CDR2 YFSETQ. The CDR3 sequence is 14 residues long. CDR3 region: CASSLTVAKNIQYF. For the CDR3, the DNA is TGCGCCAGCAGCTTAACCGTAGCCAAAAACATTCAGTACTTC.

This clonotype was observed many times. V usage is TRBV18 and J usage is TRBJ1-1, with D possibly matching TRBD1 (5 bases). Germline V gives CDR1 KGHSH, CDR2 LQKENI. This CDR3 contains 11 residues. The V end was cut by 4 bases, the J end by 7 bases, with 7 bases between. The CDR3 reads CASSRDREAFF. DNA of the CDR3: TGTGCCAGCTCACGGGACCGTGAAGCTTTCTTT.

At least ten counts were recorded for this clonotype. The chain carries TRBV20-1 and TRBJ1-4, with D uncertain. The CDR3 runs 15 residues. Trimming stripped 1 base from V and 8 bases from J, with 17 bases between. CDR1 and CDR2 (germline): DFQATT, SNEGSKA (reference sequence). The CDR3 loop is CSARGARESREKLFF. The DNA of the CDR3 is TGCAGTGCTAGAGGGGCTCGAGAATCTAGGGAAAAACTGTTTTTT.

This clonotype was recorded at least ten times. The chain carries TRBV12-3 or TRBV12-4 and TRBJ1-4; D not resolved. The CDR3 spans 12 residues. Trimming removed 6 bases at V and 5 bases at J, with 7 bases between. In DNA form, the CDR3 reads TGTGCCAGCAGCCGACGGAATGAAAAACTGTTTTTT. This codes for CASSRRNEKLFF.

In this sample, this clonotype turned up many times. V and J are TRBV20-1 and TRBJ2-3, with D possibly TRBD2 on 5 matching bases. Germline loops: CDR1 DFQATT, CDR2 SNEGSKA (reference sequence). The germline V and J ends were trimmed by 6 bases and 6 bases, with 19 bases remaining between them. The CDR3 loop spans 14 amino acids. As DNA, the CDR3 is TGCAGTGCCCCCTCGACTAACATTCACGATACGCAGTATTTT. This codes for CSAPSTNIHDTQYF.

In this sample, this clonotype turned up many times. The V gene is TRBV10-1, the J gene TRBJ2-7; TRBD2 might be the D (6 bases). Germline V lookup: CDR1 WNHNN, CDR2 SYGVQD (reference sequence). The CDR3 is 12 amino acids. V shed 4 bases and J shed 7 bases, with 11 bases lying between them. The DNA of the CDR3 is TGCGCCAGCAGTGCCGGGAGCGTTGAGCAGTACTTC. It yields the protein CASSAGSVEQYF.

This clonotype occurred a few times. The chain recombines TRBV28 with TRBJ2-7; D unresolved. The CDR3 extends over 15 amino acids. Trimming took off 6 bases at V and 0 bases at J, with 15 bases between the two ends. Germline CDR1 reads MDHEN; CDR2 reads SYDVKM. In DNA, the CDR3 is TGTGCCAGCAGCCTCAGTGGCATAAGCTCCTACGAGCAGTACTTC. As protein: CASSLSGISSYEQYF.

This clonotype occurred a few times. The CDR3 loop reads CASSQDYTDTQYF. As DNA, the CDR3 is TGCGCCAGCAGCCAAGATTACACAGATACGCAGTATTTT. The chain links TRBV4-3 to TRBJ2-3; no clear D. This CDR3 region has 13 residues. Trimming took 0 bases from V and 2 from J, leaving 3 bases between them. Germline values: CDR1 LGHNA, CDR2 YSLEER.

With regard to this clonotype: Given a much more abundant clone one base away, this may be a read error. V is TRBV18 and J is TRBJ1-6; no definite D call. The V end lost 1 base, the J end lost 7 bases, and 11 bases lay between the germline ends. Germline V lookup: CDR1 KGHSH, CDR2 LQKENI. CDR3 length: 15 amino acids. This CDR3 is CASSPHGHTNSPLHF. The CDR3 DNA is TGTGCCAGCTCACCACACGGGCACACGAATTCACCCCTCCACTTT.

This clonotype was counted a few times. The rearrangement links TRBV19 to TRBJ1-2; 10 positions match TRBD1. V shed 5 bases and J 2 bases; nucleotides not matched to a gene: 5. The CDR3 has 15 residues. Germline V lookup: CDR1 LNHDA, CDR2 SQIVND (reference sequence). Here the CDR3 DNA reads TGTGCCAGTAGTCTTCCGGGACAGGGGAACTATGGCTACACCTTC. Its translation: CASSLPGQGNYGYTF.

This clonotype was counted at least ten times. The chain couples TRBV12-3 or TRBV12-4 to TRBJ2-7; 12 bases agree with TRBD2. V dropped 4 bases and J dropped 5; count of bases not matched to a gene: 9. The CDR3 consists of 16 residues. The CDR3 protein is CASSSFGLAGSHEQYF. The CDR3 DNA follows: TGTGCCAGCAGTTCCTTCGGACTAGCGGGGTCCCACGAGCAGTACTTC.

This clonotype has a count of ten or more. The V call is TRBV7-6, the J call TRBJ1-6; no firm D call. The CDR3 has 13 residues. Per germline, CDR1 SGHVS and CDR2 FNYEAQ. The germline V and J ends were trimmed by 2 bases and 12 bases, with 11 bases remaining between them. CDR3 amino acids: CASSLRWQGPLHF. The CDR3 DNA follows: TGTGCCAGCAGCTTAAGATGGCAAGGACCCCTCCACTTT.

The rearrangement joins TRBV5-1 to TRBJ1-1; weak D call: TRBD1 (5 bases). Germline lookup yields CDR1 SGHRS and CDR2 YFSETQ. V dropped 0 bases and J dropped 4 bases, with 13 bases sitting between them. The CDR3 loop spans 15 amino acids. The CDR3 DNA sequence: TGCGCCAGCAGCTTGGCCAGCGGGGGAAGCACTGAAGCTTTCTTT. Its translation: CASSLASGGSTEAFF.

This clonotype was seen ten or more times. V gene TRBV5-1 combines with J gene TRBJ2-6; unclear D gene. V was trimmed by 0 bases and J by 0 bases, leaving 4 bases between them. Germline V lookup: CDR1 SGHRS, CDR2 YFSETQ. The CDR3 runs to 15 residues. This CDR3 reads CASSLGASGANVLTF. The CDR3 DNA follows: TGCGCCAGCAGCTTGGGAGCCTCTGGGGCCAACGTCCTGACTTTC. The variable domain in full, with the rest retrieved from reference TRBV5-1 and TRBJ2-6, is KAGVTQTPRYLIKTRGQQVTLSCSPISGHRSVSWYQQTPGQGLQFLFEYFSETQRNKGNFPGRFSGRQFSNSRSEMNVSTLELGDSALYLCASSLGASGANVLTFGAGSRLTVL.

Many counts were recorded for this clonotype. V and J are TRBV3-1 and TRBJ1-6, with TRBD1 identical over 9 bases. Unmatched junction bases numbered 9, after V lost 4 bases and J lost 5 bases. Per germline, CDR1 LGHDT and CDR2 YNNKEL (reference sequence). This CDR3 is built from 17 residues. The DNA of the CDR3 is TGTGCCAGCAGCCCCCTAGGAACAGGGGGCGATAATTCACCCCTCCACTTT. Amino acid sequence: CASSPLGTGGDNSPLHF. Full variable domain (remainder filled in from reference TRBV3-1 and TRBJ1-6): DTAVSQTPKYLVTQMGNDKSIKCEQNLGHDTMYWYKQDSKKFLKIMFSYNNKELIINETVPNRFSPKSPDKAHLNLHINSLELGDSAVYFCASSPLGTGGDNSPLHFGNGTRLTVT.